These 30 T cell receptor beta chains came from one sample sequenced in a study of T-cell reconstitution after alpha-beta-depleted transplantation in children. During its preparation, the TCRbeta library received unique molecular identifiers. Via MiXCR, TCRdb re-called the PCR reads, giving one row per CDR3 protein. The table records 65,000 to 70,000 distinct CDR3 sequences, 4.9% of them present only once. Here the sequenced sample was PBMCs, mostly from graft donor cells, taken 180 days after TCRalphabeta/CD19-depleted stem cell transplant. The receptors derive from a boy in the first two years of life who had a stem cell transplant for acute myeloid leukemia, so the T cells may come from the graft donor.

This clonotype came up many times. This chain connects TRBV6-4 to TRBJ2-1, with D maybe TRBD1 (5 bases). The CDR3 spans 11 residues. Trimming pared 9 bases from V and 7 bases from J, leaving 10 bases between. Germline V gene lookup returns CDR1 MRHNA and CDR2 SNTAGT. CDR3 sequence: CASTQGNEQFF. The CDR3 nucleotides read TGTGCCAGTACTCAGGGTAATGAGCAGTTCTTC.

This clonotype was counted ten times or more. V usage is TRBV12-3 or TRBV12-4 and J usage is TRBJ2-7; possibly TRBD1 or TRBD2 for D (5 bases each). V was shortened by 6 bases and J by 3 bases, with 15 bases between the two germline ends. The CDR3 length is 14 residues. CDR3 sequence (DNA): TGTGCCAGCAGACCCACAGGCCGGGGCTACGAGCAGTACTTC. Residues: CASRPTGRGYEQYF.

This clonotype was seen ten or more times. The chain couples TRBV6-2 or TRBV6-3 to TRBJ2-5, with TRBD1 matching over 7 bases. The germline gives CDR1 MNHEY, CDR2 SVGEGT. V lost 7 bases and J lost 4; bases outside the gene matches: 12. The CDR3 spans 15 residues. CDR3 region: CASTLQGPLRETQYF. The CDR3 nucleotides are TGTGCCAGCACCTTACAGGGGCCACTTCGAGAGACCCAGTACTTC.

The rearrangement uses TRBV20-1 and TRBJ2-7; D remains ambiguous. Trimming took 4 bases from V and 2 from J, leaving 9 bases between them. Germline-derived CDR1 and CDR2 are DFQATT and SNEGSKA (reference sequence). The CDR3 extends over 12 amino acids. In DNA form, the CDR3 reads TGCAGTGCTACAAACCCTACCTACGAGCAGTACGTC. Translation gives CSATNPTYEQYV.

This clonotype was seen just once. The chain combines TRBV4-3 with TRBJ1-4; D gene ambiguous. The CDR3 runs to 16 residues. CDR1 and CDR2 from the germline V gene are LGHNA and YSLEER. Between the trimmed V and J ends, which lost 0 bases and 0 bases, there was a span of 8 bases. The CDR3 region has the DNA TGCGCCAGCAGCCAAGACCTAGGTACAACTAATGAAAAACTGTTTTTT. Its protein product is CASSQDLGTTNEKLFF.

This chain connects TRBV6-1 to TRBJ1-4, with 8 bases lining up with TRBD1. CDR1 is MNHNS and CDR2 is SASEGT in the germline V gene. V shed 4 bases, J shed 8 bases, and the junction held 9 bases outside the gene matches. The CDR3 is 15 residues long. For the CDR3, the DNA is TGTGCCAGCAGTGGGCCCCAGGGGGCAAAAGAAAAACTGTTTTTT. This codes for CASSGPQGAKEKLFF.

At least ten counts were recorded for this clonotype. This sequence joins TRBV6-5 and TRBJ2-1; D ambiguous. The CDR3 extends over 14 amino acids. Germline V CDR1 and CDR2: MNHEY, SVGAGI. The V end lost 2 bases, the J end lost 9 bases, and 14 bases lay between the germline ends. As DNA, the CDR3 is TGTGCCAGCAGTTACCTAATAAGCCTCGGTGAGCAGTTCTTC. Translating gives CASSYLISLGEQFF.

This clonotype appeared many times. The chain employs TRBV7-9 and TRBJ2-6; no clear D. With 4 bases removed from V and 1 base from J, the gap between germline ends came to 5 bases. Germline loops: CDR1 SEHNR, CDR2 FQNEAQ (reference sequence). The CDR3 covers 14 residues. The CDR3: CASSSGSGANVLTF. The DNA of the CDR3 is TGTGCCAGCAGCTCGGGTTCTGGGGCCAACGTCCTGACTTTC.

The table lists this clonotype with many counts. The V call is TRBV5-1, the J call TRBJ2-1; possible D gene TRBD2, 7 bases. The V end was cut by 0 bases, the J end by 8 bases, with 12 bases between. The CDR3 extends over 14 amino acids. Germline-derived CDR1 and CDR2 are SGHRS and YFSETQ. CDR3 sequence (DNA): TGCGCCAGCAGCTTGGACAGGGCGGGGGATGAGCAGTTCTTC. Protein product: CASSLDRAGDEQFF.

This clonotype was detected many times. The chain is built from TRBV7-2 and TRBJ2-2; D remains unclear. Trimming left V 4 bases short and J 0 bases short, with 3 bases between. The length of the CDR3 is 13 residues. Germline V gene data show CDR1 as SGHTA and CDR2 as FQGNSA. The CDR3 region is CASSSPNTGELFF. The CDR3 nucleotides are TGTGCCAGCAGCTCGCCGAACACCGGGGAGCTGTTTTTT.

This clonotype was seen many times. This rearrangement joins TRBV12-3 or TRBV12-4 to TRBJ2-3; D may be TRBD1 (5 bases). The CDR3 contains 14 residues. The V end was cut by 7 bases, the J end by 9 bases, with 20 bases between. CDR3: CASIRVRIWATQYF. The CDR3, as DNA: TGTGCCAGCATCAGGGTGCGCATCTGGGCCACGCAGTATTTT.

Many counts were recorded for this clonotype. The CDR3 DNA sequence: TGTGCCAGCAGTCCTCCCGGGACTCCCGCAGAGCAGTACTTC. Translated: CASSPPGTPAEQYF. The V gene is TRBV6-2 or TRBV6-3, the J gene TRBJ2-7; D is perhaps TRBD2 (6 bases). The CDR3 covers 14 residues. Between the trimmed V and J ends, which lost 5 bases and 7 bases, there was a span of 18 bases. Germline V gene sequence: CDR1 MNHEY, CDR2 SVGEGT.

This clonotype was seen ten or more times. The chain uses TRBV3-1 and TRBJ2-1; 7 bases match TRBD1. Per the germline V gene, CDR1 is LGHDT and CDR2 is YNNKEL (reference sequence). The CDR3 has 14 amino acids. Trimming took 3 bases from V and 4 from J; bases not matched to a gene: 3. CDR3 DNA: TGTGCCAGCAGCCAGAGGGGGCCTTACAATGAGCAGTTCTTC. Translation: CASSQRGPYNEQFF.

This clonotype was detected ten times or more. The chain combines TRBV27 with TRBJ2-2; a weak D match, TRBD2 (6 bases). Trimming stripped 5 bases from V and 5 bases from J, with 27 bases between. Germline values: CDR1 MNHEY, CDR2 SMNVEV (reference sequence). The CDR3 sequence is 19 residues long. The CDR3 DNA sequence: TGTGCCAGCAGTCCCGAATGGTGGACTATCCAGGGTGGAACCGGGGAGCTGTTTTTT. Encoded protein: CASSPEWWTIQGGTGELFF.

This clonotype occurred many times. The chain joins TRBV20-1 to TRBJ1-1, with D perhaps TRBD1 (6 bases). CDR1 is DFQATT and CDR2 is SNEGSKA in the germline V gene (reference sequence). CDR3 length: 15 residues. V lost 2 bases to trimming and J lost 3 bases, with 16 bases between them. The DNA for the CDR3 is TGCAGTGCTAGACGCCCGGGTCAGGGGCACACTGAAGCTTTCTTT. This gives the protein CSARRPGQGHTEAFF.

This clonotype was picked up many times. The J gene is TRBJ2-2, the V gene TRBV6-2 or TRBV6-3; D is unclear. Germline V gene lookup returns CDR1 MNHEY and CDR2 SVGEGT. V lost 2 bases, J lost 5 bases, and 6 bases lay in between. This CDR3 has 13 residues. Written as DNA, the CDR3 is TGTGCCAGCAGTTACCTACGGACCGGGGAGCTGTTTTTT. Amino acids: CASSYLRTGELFF.

This clonotype appeared many times. The V and J genes are TRBV29-1 and TRBJ2-3; TRBD1 matches 9 bases. This CDR3 is 17 amino acids long. V lost 1 base to trimming and J lost 2 bases; unmatched junction nucleotides: 10. The germline gives CDR1 SQVTM, CDR2 ANQGSEA. This chain's CDR3 is CSVEGILGDRDTDTQYF. CDR3 DNA sequence: TGCAGCGTTGAAGGGATCTTGGGGGACAGGGACACAGATACGCAGTATTTT.

This sequence joins TRBV12-3 or TRBV12-4 and TRBJ2-1; tentatively, D is TRBD1 (5 bases). V lost 5 bases, J lost 6 bases, and 11 bases lay in between. The CDR3 loop spans 13 amino acids. CDR3 sequence reads: CASSLRQSNEQFF. The CDR3 DNA reads as TGTGCCAGCAGTCTTAGACAGTCCAATGAGCAGTTCTTC.

This clonotype showed up many times. V usage is TRBV29-1 and J usage is TRBJ2-3; 12 nucleotides match TRBD2. Trimming removed 7 bases from V and 6 bases from J; junction bases left unmatched: 20. Germline V gene sequence: CDR1 SQVTM, CDR2 ANQGSEA. CDR3 size: 18 residues. The CDR3 DNA reads as TGCAGCGCCCTCCGGGGGCGGCTAGCGGGGGGGCCAGGGGATACGCAGTATTTT. Encoded protein: CSALRGRLAGGPGDTQYF.

This clonotype was seen at least ten times. The rearrangement joins TRBV20-1 to TRBJ2-1; 7 nucleotides line up with TRBD1. V lost 4 bases and J lost 4; bases outside the gene matches: 16. The CDR3 covers 17 residues. Per germline, CDR1 DFQATT and CDR2 SNEGSKA (reference sequence). The CDR3: CSAIQGTEPLLYNEQFF. The CDR3 DNA is TGCAGTGCTATACAGGGGACAGAACCCTTACTGTACAATGAGCAGTTCTTC.

This clonotype was observed many times. This rearrangement joins TRBV29-1 to TRBJ2-7; 7 bases match TRBD1. The V gene's germline CDR1 is SQVTM and CDR2 ANQGSEA. Trimming at V came to 6 bases and at J to 3 bases, leaving 8 bases not matched to a gene. The CDR3 is made up of 13 amino acids. CDR3 sequence (DNA): TGCAGCGTAAAAGGGGGCTCTATCTACGAGCAGTACTTC. It codes for CSVKGGSIYEQYF.

This clonotype was observed at least ten times. The chain uses TRBV7-8 and TRBJ2-5; D is possibly TRBD1 or TRBD2 (7 bases each). There are 20 residues in the CDR3. Germline CDR1 SGHVS, CDR2 FQNEAQ. Trimming stripped 3 bases from V and 5 bases from J, with 31 bases between. CDR3 loop: CASSLRRQGVRGGAWETQYF. DNA for the CDR3: TGTGCCAGCAGCTTGAGGAGGCAGGGGGTGAGGGGGGGGGCTTGGGAGACCCAGTACTTC.

This clonotype was seen many times. The rearrangement uses TRBV29-1 and TRBJ1-5; a weak D match, TRBD1 (5 bases). From germline, CDR1 is SQVTM and CDR2 ANQGSEA. This CDR3 comprises 14 residues. The V gene lost 6 bases and the J gene lost 9 bases, with 21 bases spanning the gap. CDR3 amino acids: CSVAKGQGMVPQHF. The CDR3, as DNA: TGCAGCGTCGCAAAGGGGCAGGGAATGGTGCCCCAGCATTTT.

This clonotype was recorded at least ten times. The J gene is TRBJ1-6, the V gene TRBV28; D not resolved. Per germline, CDR1 MDHEN and CDR2 SYDVKM. V lost 3 bases and J lost 8, with 5 bases in between. CDR3 size: 12 residues. CDR3 region: CASSLSYSPLHF. CDR3 in DNA: TGTGCCAGCAGTTTGTCTTATTCACCCCTCCACTTT.

This clonotype was detected ten times or more. V gene TRBV6-1 combines with J gene TRBJ2-5; 9 nucleotides agree with TRBD1. CDR3 size: 13 residues. Germline CDR1 reads MNHNS; CDR2 reads SASEGT. After removal of 5 bases from V and 4 bases from J, the junction contained 2 bases not matched to a gene. The CDR3: CASSKTGGETQYF. DNA of the CDR3: TGTGCCAGCAGTAAGACAGGGGGAGAGACCCAGTACTTC.

This clonotype was seen many times. This chain uses TRBV4-3 with TRBJ1-6, with D unclear. The CDR3 has 14 amino acids. Trimming stripped 2 bases from V and 8 bases from J, with 10 bases between. CDR1 and CDR2 (germline): LGHNA, YSLEER. The CDR3 DNA sequence: TGCGCCAGCAGCCAACAGGTTTTCGATTCACCCCTCCACTTT. Its protein is CASSQQVFDSPLHF.

This clonotype was counted at least ten times. The chain links TRBV4-3 to TRBJ2-1, with D possibly being TRBD1 (5 bases). The V gene lost 4 bases and the J gene lost 7 bases, with 17 bases spanning the gap. This CDR3 spans 15 amino acids. CDR1 is LGHNA and CDR2 is YSLEER in the germline V gene. The CDR3 reads CASSPDIPPGNEQFF. The DNA of the CDR3 is TGCGCCAGCAGCCCGGACATCCCTCCTGGGAATGAGCAGTTCTTC.

This clonotype came up many times. This chain connects TRBV12-3 or TRBV12-4 to TRBJ2-1; no definite D call. The CDR3 contains 12 residues. Trimming stripped 6 bases from V and 2 bases from J, with 5 bases between. As DNA, the CDR3 is TGTGCCAGCAGCCCCCCCTACAATGAGCAGTTCTTC. This codes for CASSPPYNEQFF.

This clonotype was seen ten or more times. V usage is TRBV20-1 and J usage is TRBJ2-7; no clear D. Deletions cut 0 bases from V and 3 bases from J, with 9 bases between. The CDR3 consists of 13 residues. The germline gives CDR1 DFQATT, CDR2 SNEGSKA (reference sequence). CDR3 nucleotide sequence: TGCAGTGCTAGAGATCCTTACCTCTACGAGCAGTACTTC. It is translated as CSARDPYLYEQYF.

In this sample, this clonotype turned up many times. The chain carries TRBV11-2 and TRBJ2-5; the match to TRBD2 covers 10 bases. Germline V CDR1 and CDR2: SGHAT, FQNNGV. CDR3 size: 18 residues. Trimming took 1 base from V and 5 from J; bases not matched to a gene: 13. The CDR3 DNA reads as TGTGCCAGCAGCTTAGTTACTAGCGGGGTAAAGGGCGGGGAGACCCAGTACTTC. It codes for CASSLVTSGVKGGETQYF.